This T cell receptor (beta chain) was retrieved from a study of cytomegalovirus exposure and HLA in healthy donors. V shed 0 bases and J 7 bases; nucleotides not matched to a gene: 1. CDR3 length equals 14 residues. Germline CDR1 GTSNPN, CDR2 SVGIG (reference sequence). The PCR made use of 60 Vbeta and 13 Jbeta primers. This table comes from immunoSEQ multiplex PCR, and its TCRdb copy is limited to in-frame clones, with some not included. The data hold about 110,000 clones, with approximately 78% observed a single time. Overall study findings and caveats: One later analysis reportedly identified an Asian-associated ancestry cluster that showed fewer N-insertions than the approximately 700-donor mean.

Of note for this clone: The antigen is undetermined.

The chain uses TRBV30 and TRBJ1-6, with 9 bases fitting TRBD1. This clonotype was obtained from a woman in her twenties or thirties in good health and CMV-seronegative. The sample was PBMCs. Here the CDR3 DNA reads TGTGCCTGGAGTGTAGGGACAGGGAATTCACCCCTCCACTTT. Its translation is CAWSVGTGNSPLHF.